This is a list of T cell receptor beta chains from one sample in a study of PD-L1 blockade in urothelial cancer. Generated by immunoSEQ multiplex PCR, the TCRdb table keeps only in-frame clones and is missing some. The repertoire includes about 63,000 clones, roughly 79% of them detected once, and under 7.5% sits in the top ten. Material: PBMCs, obtained around atezolizumab (anti-PD-L1) treatment. The receptors were gathered from a man in his 70s with urothelial cancer. Each CDR3 is given with its conserved first and last residue. D genes are given only for firm matches. Only part of the rows carry a size: once, few, many, or a class if the clone is expanded.

clone_size: -; d_call: TRBD1; j_call: TRBJ2-3; v_call: TRBV6-1; cdr3_nt: TGTGCCAGCACCGGACAGGGGGCTACAGATACGCAGTATTTT; cdr3_aa: CASTGQGATDTQYF
clone_size: -; d_call: TRBD1; j_call: TRBJ1-2; v_call: TRBV25-1; cdr3_nt: TGTGCCAGCAGCCCGACAGGGGTTAACTATGGCTACACCTTC; cdr3_aa: CASSPTGVNYGYTF
clone_size: -; d_call: -; j_call: TRBJ2-7; v_call: TRBV4-1; cdr3_nt: TGCGCCAGCAGCCAAGATCAACTAGCTGACTTATACGAGCAGTACTTC; cdr3_aa: CASSQDQLADLYEQYF
clone_size: -; d_call: -; j_call: TRBJ2-4; v_call: TRBV6-6; cdr3_nt: TGTGCCAGCAGCCGGTTGAGGGAGCCAGTCAAAAACATTCAGTACTTC; cdr3_aa: CASSRLREPVKNIQYF
clone_size: -; d_call: TRBD2; j_call: TRBJ2-7; v_call: TRBV10-2; cdr3_nt: TGCGCCAGCAGTGAATTAGCTAGCGGGGGTACCTACGAGCAGTACTTC; cdr3_aa: CASSELASGGTYEQYF
clone_size: few; d_call: TRBD2; j_call: TRBJ2-5; v_call: TRBV5-1; cdr3_nt: TGCGCCAGCTCCCCCCTAGCGGTTCAAGAGACCCAGTACTTC; cdr3_aa: CASSPLAVQETQYF
clone_size: once; d_call: -; j_call: TRBJ1-1; v_call: TRBV12-5; cdr3_nt: TGTGCTAGTGGCGTATTATCGAACACTGAAGCTTTCTTT; cdr3_aa: CASGVLSNTEAFF
clone_size: -; d_call: -; j_call: TRBJ2-3; v_call: TRBV9; cdr3_nt: TGTGCCAGCAGCCCTTGGGGGGGGCTCACCGATACGCAGTATTTT; cdr3_aa: CASSPWGGLTDTQYF
clone_size: -; d_call: -; j_call: TRBJ1-4; v_call: TRBV14; cdr3_nt: TGTGCCAGCAGCCAAGATATCGGGTCGGGTGAAAAACTGTTTTTT; cdr3_aa: CASSQDIGSGEKLFF
clone_size: few; d_call: -; j_call: TRBJ2-7; v_call: TRBV27; cdr3_nt: TGTGCCAGCAGTCCCCGCCATGTGGGAGGACCCGACGAGCAGTACTTC; cdr3_aa: CASSPRHVGGPDEQYF
clone_size: -; d_call: -; j_call: TRBJ2-1; v_call: TRBV30; cdr3_nt: TGTGCCTGGAGTCCCTCTTGGGCGGGAAGGACCTACAATGAGCAGTTCTTC; cdr3_aa: CAWSPSWAGRTYNEQFF
clone_size: -; d_call: -; j_call: TRBJ1-5; v_call: TRBV5-1; cdr3_nt: TGCGCCAGCAGCTGGGCGGGGGGTCCGCCTCAGCCCCAGCATTTT; cdr3_aa: CASSWAGGPPQPQHF
clone_size: -; d_call: TRBD1; j_call: TRBJ2-2; v_call: TRBV6-6; cdr3_nt: TGTGCCAGCAGGCCACAGGGGGTCGGGGAGCTGTTTTTT; cdr3_aa: CASRPQGVGELFF
clone_size: -; d_call: -; j_call: TRBJ1-1; v_call: TRBV27; cdr3_nt: TGTGCCAGCCCGGGACTGATTGAAGCTTTCTTT; cdr3_aa: CASPGLIEAFF
clone_size: -; d_call: -; j_call: TRBJ2-1; v_call: TRBV5-1; cdr3_nt: TGCGCCAGCAGCTTACAGGGGGGGAATGAGCAGTTCTTC; cdr3_aa: CASSLQGGNEQFF
clone_size: -; d_call: -; j_call: TRBJ2-7; v_call: TRBV5-8; cdr3_nt: TGTGCCAGCAGCTTGTGGCAGGGAAGCTCCTACGAGCAGTACTTC; cdr3_aa: CASSLWQGSSYEQYF
clone_size: -; d_call: -; j_call: TRBJ2-7; v_call: TRBV13; cdr3_nt: TGTGCCAGCAGCTTAGAAGGGGCTCCCTACGAGCAGTACTTC; cdr3_aa: CASSLEGAPYEQYF
clone_size: -; d_call: -; j_call: TRBJ1-2; v_call: TRBV2; cdr3_nt: TGTGCCAGCAGTGAAGCGTCGACAGCCCATGGCTACACCTTC; cdr3_aa: CASSEASTAHGYTF
clone_size: -; d_call: TRBD1; j_call: TRBJ2-3; v_call: TRBV2; cdr3_nt: TGTGCCAGCAGTGAAGCGACGGTCCGGGACAGGGAGGAAGATACGCAGTATTTT; cdr3_aa: CASSEATVRDREEDTQYF
clone_size: -; d_call: -; j_call: TRBJ1-4; v_call: TRBV5-1; cdr3_nt: TGCGCCAGCAGCTTGGCCCCCAGGGGCCAAGGTGAAAAACTGTTTTTT; cdr3_aa: CASSLAPRGQGEKLFF
clone_size: -; d_call: TRBD1; j_call: TRBJ1-4; v_call: TRBV5-5; cdr3_nt: TGTGCCAGCAGCTTGGTAGGACAGGCGAACGAGGCTAATGAAAAACTGTTTTTT; cdr3_aa: CASSLVGQANEANEKLFF
clone_size: once; d_call: -; j_call: TRBJ1-1; v_call: TRBV7-9; cdr3_nt: TGTGCCAGCAGCCTCATTATGGGGGGGCAAAGCGGTGCTTTCTTT; cdr3_aa: CASSLIMGGQSGAFF
clone_size: -; d_call: TRBD2; j_call: TRBJ2-7; v_call: TRBV4-1; cdr3_nt: TGCGCCAGCAGCCAAGATCTGGCTAGCGGGGAGTACGAGCAGTACTTC; cdr3_aa: CASSQDLASGEYEQYF
clone_size: -; d_call: TRBD1; j_call: TRBJ1-1; v_call: TRBV19; cdr3_nt: TGTGCCAGTAGTGGCGGACAGGGGAGGGTGATGAACACTGAAGCTTTCTTT; cdr3_aa: CASSGGQGRVMNTEAFF
clone_size: few; d_call: -; j_call: TRBJ2-6; v_call: TRBV7-7; cdr3_nt: TGTGCCACGGGGATCGGGGCCAACGTCCTGACTTTC; cdr3_aa: CATGIGANVLTF
clone_size: once; d_call: -; j_call: TRBJ2-7; v_call: TRBV28; cdr3_nt: TGTGCCAGCCGAGGGGGGGTCTACGAGCAGTACTTC; cdr3_aa: CASRGGVYEQYF
clone_size: -; d_call: -; j_call: TRBJ2-5; v_call: TRBV15; cdr3_nt: TGTGCCACCAGCAGAGACACAGGGGAGACCCAGTACTTC; cdr3_aa: CATSRDTGETQYF
clone_size: -; d_call: -; j_call: TRBJ2-1; v_call: TRBV7-9; cdr3_nt: TGTGCCAGCAGCCCTCCCTTCCGAACAGCCCGAAATGAGCAGTTCTTC; cdr3_aa: CASSPPFRTARNEQFF
clone_size: -; d_call: TRBD2; j_call: TRBJ2-5; v_call: TRBV29-1; cdr3_nt: TGCAGCGCTGAGGGAGGGTATCGGGAGACCCAGTACTTC; cdr3_aa: CSAEGGYRETQYF
clone_size: once; d_call: TRBD2; j_call: TRBJ2-3; v_call: TRBV19; cdr3_nt: TGTGCCAGTAGCCTAGCGGGAGGGGGAGGAGATACGCAGTATTTT; cdr3_aa: CASSLAGGGGDTQYF
clone_size: -; d_call: TRBD2; j_call: TRBJ2-7; v_call: TRBV30; cdr3_nt: TGTGCCTGGAGTGTACGGCCAGCGGGAGCTGACGAGCAGTACTTC; cdr3_aa: CAWSVRPAGADEQYF
clone_size: -; d_call: -; j_call: TRBJ2-1; v_call: TRBV11-2; cdr3_nt: TGTGCCAGCAGCTTACTCGGACAGTACAATGAGCAGTTCTTC; cdr3_aa: CASSLLGQYNEQFF
clone_size: -; d_call: TRBD1; j_call: TRBJ2-7; v_call: TRBV6-5; cdr3_nt: TGTGCCAGCAGTTACTCCCAGGGGGCGCGGGCCTACGAGCAGTACTTC; cdr3_aa: CASSYSQGARAYEQYF
clone_size: many; d_call: -; j_call: TRBJ2-7; v_call: TRBV19; cdr3_nt: TGTGCCAGTAGTCCTCGTCACCGGGACAACCTACCCTACGAGCAGTACTTC; cdr3_aa: CASSPRHRDNLPYEQYF
clone_size: -; d_call: -; j_call: TRBJ1-1; v_call: TRBV4-1; cdr3_nt: TGCGCCAGCAGAACGGGTGGCACTGAAGCTTTCTTT; cdr3_aa: CASRTGGTEAFF
clone_size: -; d_call: TRBD1; j_call: TRBJ2-5; v_call: TRBV30; cdr3_nt: TGTGCATCTGACAGGGGAGCGGGGACCCAGTACTTC; cdr3_aa: CASDRGAGTQYF
clone_size: once; d_call: TRBD2; j_call: TRBJ2-7; v_call: TRBV2; cdr3_nt: TGTGCCAGCATGATACTAGCGGAACAATACGAGCAGTACTTC; cdr3_aa: CASMILAEQYEQYF
clone_size: -; d_call: TRBD1; j_call: TRBJ2-7; v_call: TRBV19; cdr3_nt: TGTGCCAGTAGTATAGCGCAGGGGGCCTACGAGCAGTACTTC; cdr3_aa: CASSIAQGAYEQYF
clone_size: few; d_call: TRBD2; j_call: TRBJ2-3; v_call: TRBV4-2; cdr3_nt: TGTGCCAGCAGCTCGACTAGCCCCCCAGATACGCAGTATTTT; cdr3_aa: CASSSTSPPDTQYF
clone_size: -; d_call: -; j_call: TRBJ1-5; v_call: TRBV7-2; cdr3_nt: TGTGCCAGCAGCACCCGACGACAGAATGACGGTCAGCCCCAGCATTTT; cdr3_aa: CASSTRRQNDGQPQHF
clone_size: -; d_call: -; j_call: TRBJ1-2; v_call: TRBV4-3; cdr3_nt: TGCGCCAGCAGCCAAGATACAGGTTCCAACTATGGCTACACCTTC; cdr3_aa: CASSQDTGSNYGYTF
clone_size: -; d_call: TRBD1; j_call: TRBJ2-2; v_call: TRBV6-6; cdr3_nt: TGTGCCAGCGGATCCGGACAGGGGCCCACCGGGGAGCTGTTTTTT; cdr3_aa: CASGSGQGPTGELFF
clone_size: -; d_call: TRBD2; j_call: TRBJ2-7; v_call: TRBV4-2; cdr3_nt: TGTGCCAGCAGCCAAGATCAGACTAGCGGGGGGTCGTACGAGCAGTACTTC; cdr3_aa: CASSQDQTSGGSYEQYF
clone_size: -; d_call: -; j_call: TRBJ2-3; v_call: TRBV11-2; cdr3_nt: TGTGCCAGCAGCCCCTCGGGGATCCCAGATACGCAGTATTTT; cdr3_aa: CASSPSGIPDTQYF
clone_size: -; d_call: -; j_call: TRBJ1-5; v_call: TRBV19; cdr3_nt: TGTGCCAGTAGTATAGATCTCTACCCTGTGAGTTTT; cdr3_aa: CASSIDLYPVSF
clone_size: -; d_call: TRBD2; j_call: TRBJ2-7; v_call: TRBV4-2; cdr3_nt: TGTGCCAGCAGCCAAGCATTGGGACTAGCGGGGGGCACCTATCTCTCCTACGAGCAGTACTTC; cdr3_aa: CASSQALGLAGGTYLSYEQYF
clone_size: -; d_call: -; j_call: TRBJ2-5; v_call: TRBV10-2; cdr3_nt: TGCGCCAGCAGTGGACAGCAAGAGACCCAGTACTTC; cdr3_aa: CASSGQQETQYF
clone_size: many; d_call: TRBD2; j_call: TRBJ2-1; v_call: TRBV2; cdr3_nt: TGTGCCACCGAATTGGGGGCTAGCGGGGGACATGAGCAGTTCTTC; cdr3_aa: CATELGASGGHEQFF
clone_size: -; d_call: TRBD1; j_call: TRBJ2-7; v_call: TRBV7-6; cdr3_nt: TGTGCCAGCAGCTGGGGACAGGGGGCGAACGAGCAGTACTTC; cdr3_aa: CASSWGQGANEQYF
clone_size: -; d_call: TRBD2; j_call: TRBJ2-7; v_call: TRBV30; cdr3_nt: TGTGCCTGGAGTGTACTAGGGAGGGCGAAGTCCTACGAGCAGTACTTC; cdr3_aa: CAWSVLGRAKSYEQYF
clone_size: -; d_call: -; j_call: TRBJ2-6; v_call: TRBV6-1; cdr3_nt: TGTGCCAGCGGGGGCCCATGGGGTGGGGCCAACGTCCTGACTTTC; cdr3_aa: CASGGPWGGANVLTF
clone_size: -; d_call: -; j_call: TRBJ1-3; v_call: TRBV20-1; cdr3_nt: TGCAGTGCAGAGGTCCAAAACACCATATATTTT; cdr3_aa: CSAEVQNTIYF
clone_size: -; d_call: TRBD1; j_call: TRBJ1-2; v_call: TRBV18; cdr3_nt: TGTGCCAGCTCACCCATGACAGGGGTCTCCACCTATGGCTACACCTTC; cdr3_aa: CASSPMTGVSTYGYTF